This T cell receptor (beta chain) was identified during a study of blood T cells in healthy people across ages (dated by TCRdb to about 2015). General notes on the study: In model experiments, roughly one uniquely barcoded TCR beta cDNA molecule per two T cells was captured by template switching. Two additional independent replicas of 1 million unique cDNA reads from the same blood draw were analyzed for two donors (one aged 18 to 29 and one aged 80 or older). The study measured age-related changes in TCR beta repertoire diversity using deep sequencing normalized with unique cDNA molecular identifiers. Four age groups were formed from the donors: young (average approximately 15 years), middle-aged (around 37), aged (approximately 60) and long-lived (approximately 80). To avoid experimental bias, donors of different ages were spread randomly across the sequencing lanes. Study-level results and caveats: Conclusive comparison of naive and antigen-experienced compartments was prevented by the profiling of bulk unsorted PBMCs. Observed TCR beta diversity per million T cells fell roughly linearly with age, and a significant reduction was already apparent by age about 36. The percentage of naive T cells measured by flow cytometry correlated strongly with observed TCR beta diversity. Because the CMV infection status of the donors was unknown, age-related changes in expanded clonotypes may potentially have been confounded. Compared with the aged group, the long-lived group had more naive CD4+ T cells, fewer expanded clones and increased TCR diversity, suggesting age selection. Estimates of total diversity based on one million sequenced T cells were considered lower bounds and underestimates.

Preparation of the library involved 5' RACE. TCRdb lists the instrument as Illumina HiSeq 2500. A second roughly 7 to 12 cycle PCR used a sample-barcoded 5' primer and a J-beta primer mix. Each TCR beta cDNA molecule received a unique molecular identifier from a template-switch 5' adaptor carrying 12 random nucleotides. Each sample yielded at least 2.5 million CDR3-containing paired-end reads. First-strand cDNA synthesis was performed from all RNA using the Mint cDNA synthesis kit, with priming by a TRBC-specific oligonucleotide. Following uracil-DNA glycosylase treatment, all cDNA underwent a first 18-cycle PCR with the universal primers M1SS and BC2_uni_R. The published analysis was carried out like this. Each sample was normalized by randomly selecting 1 million high-quality reads, each carrying a distinct molecular identifier. Reads with shared molecular identifiers were discarded instead of being binned into consensus sequences. MiTCR, set to a Q25 quality threshold and the strictest error-elimination algorithm, was used for CDR3 identification, clonotype clustering and error correction. A nonparametric unseen species model using Euler transformation provided a lower-bound estimate of total TCR beta diversity. TCRdb reworked the public reads: Q25 trimming with fastp, MiXCR clone assembly, productive beta chains retained. Every entry covers one CDR3 protein and lists the most common genes and DNA from its rows. TCRdb, rather than the study authors, made the V and J calls. The sample records 1.5 million to 2 million distinct CDR3 sequences, about 49% of which are singletons. The ten largest clones capture about 2.1% of the sample.

The CDR1 and CDR2 encoded by the germline V gene (reference sequence) are MNHNY and SVGAGI. From its cysteine to its phenylalanine, the CDR3 spans 13 amino acids. Left in the record is the CDR3 DNA by itself, 39 bases read in frame from the first base. Donors were a few dozen systemically healthy Caucasian individuals from Russia aged roughly 6 to 95 years. Ten milliliters of peripheral blood were drawn from each donor into EDTA-treated Vacutainer tubes. Ficoll-Paque density-gradient centrifugation was used to isolate PBMCs, with at least 7 million per sample. Trizol reagent was used to extract total RNA from PBMCs, with at least 6 micrograms per sample. For every donor, flow cytometry on a PBMC aliquot measured the percentage of naive CD45RAhigh/CD27high T cells. As regards this clonotype: This receptor's antigen is unknown. One end of the junction fails to match germline, which may point to a read error.

Material: blood. This clonotype was obtained from a woman between 40 and 55 years old in good health. The sequence joins TRBV6-6 to TRBJ1-2; no D gene can be assigned with confidence. The CDR3 region has the sequence CASSVATNYGYTF. Read as DNA, the sequence is TGTGCCAGCAGTGTCGCCACTAACTATGGCTACACTTTC.